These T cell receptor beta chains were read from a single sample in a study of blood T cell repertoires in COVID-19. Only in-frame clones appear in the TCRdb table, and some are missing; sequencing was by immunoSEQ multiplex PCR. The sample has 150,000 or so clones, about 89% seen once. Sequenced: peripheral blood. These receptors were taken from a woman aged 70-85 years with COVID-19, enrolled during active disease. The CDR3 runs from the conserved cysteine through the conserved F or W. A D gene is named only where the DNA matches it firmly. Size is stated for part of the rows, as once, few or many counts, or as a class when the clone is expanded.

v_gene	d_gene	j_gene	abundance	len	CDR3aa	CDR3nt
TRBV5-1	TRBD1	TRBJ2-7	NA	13	CASSYGQAYEQYF	TGCGCCAGCAGCTACGGACAGGCCTACGAGCAGTACTTC
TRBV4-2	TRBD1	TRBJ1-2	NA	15	CASSQEGTGDYGYTF	TGTGCCAGCAGCCAAGAAGGGACAGGGGACTATGGCTACACCTTC
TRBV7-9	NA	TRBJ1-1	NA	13	CASSSQGYTEAFF	TGTGCCAGCAGCTCCCAGGGGTACACTGAAGCTTTCTTT
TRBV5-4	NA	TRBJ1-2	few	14	CASSLAGGNYGYTF	TGTGCCAGCAGCTTGGCGGGGGGTAACTATGGCTACACCTTC
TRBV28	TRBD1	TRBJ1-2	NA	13	CASSLVTGVGYTF	TGTGCCAGCAGTTTGGTGACAGGGGTTGGCTACACCTTC
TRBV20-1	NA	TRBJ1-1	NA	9	CAGKTEAFF	TGCGCCGGGAAGACTGAAGCTTTCTTT
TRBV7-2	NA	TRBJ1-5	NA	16	CASSPRESGSNQPQHF	TGTGCCAGCAGCCCCCGAGAGTCAGGGAGCAATCAGCCCCAGCATTTT
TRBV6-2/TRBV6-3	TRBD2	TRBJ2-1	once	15	CASSRTSGGYNEQFF	TGTGCCAGCAGCCGGACTAGCGGGGGGTACAATGAGCAGTTCTTC
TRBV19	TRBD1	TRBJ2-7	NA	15	CASSISTGGIYEQYF	TGTGCCAGTAGTATAAGCACAGGGGGCATCTACGAGCAGTACTTC
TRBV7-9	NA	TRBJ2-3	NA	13	CASSLAATDTQYF	TGTGCCAGCAGCTTGGCAGCGACAGATACGCAGTATTTT
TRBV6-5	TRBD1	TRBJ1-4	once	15	CASSYSWTGDEKLFF	TGTGCCAGCAGTTACTCCTGGACAGGGGATGAAAAACTGTTTTTT
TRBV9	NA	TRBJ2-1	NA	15	CASSVLISHLNEQFF	TGTGCCAGCAGCGTACTTATTAGTCATTTGAATGAGCAGTTCTTC
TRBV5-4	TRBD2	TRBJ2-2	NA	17	CASSGSLAGGHPGELFF	TGTGCCAGCAGCGGATCTCTAGCGGGGGGGCACCCCGGGGAGCTGTTTTTT
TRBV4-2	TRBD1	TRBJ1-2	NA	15	CASSLGTGEVGGYTF	TGTGCCAGCAGCCTAGGGACAGGGGAGGTGGGCGGCTACACCTTC
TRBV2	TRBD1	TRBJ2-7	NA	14	CATEGASSSYEQYF	TGTGCCACTGAGGGGGCCTCCAGCTCCTACGAGCAGTACTTC
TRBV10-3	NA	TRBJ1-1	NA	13	CAIRGGPDSEAFF	TGTGCCATCAGGGGAGGCCCCGACTCGGAAGCTTTCTTT
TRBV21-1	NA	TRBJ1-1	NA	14	CASSIGTENTEAFF	TGTGCCAGCAGCATCGGGACAGAGAACACTGAAGCTTTCTTT
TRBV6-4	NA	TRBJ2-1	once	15	CASSDTDSSYNEQFF	TGTGCCAGCAGTGACACCGACAGCTCCTACAATGAGCAGTTCTTC
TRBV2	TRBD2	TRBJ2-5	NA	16	CASRDGLAGLQETQYF	TGTGCCAGCAGGGACGGACTAGCGGGGCTTCAAGAGACCCAGTACTTC
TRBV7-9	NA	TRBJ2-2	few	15	CASSNPSRGTGELFF	TGTGCCAGCAGCAACCCCTCACGGGGGACCGGGGAGCTGTTTTTT
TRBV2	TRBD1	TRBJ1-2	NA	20	CASRQDKSGTGQLSAGGYTF	TGTGCCAGCAGACAAGATAAATCCGGGACAGGGCAATTATCGGCGGGTGGCTACACCTTC
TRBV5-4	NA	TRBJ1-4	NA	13	CASSTGRNEKLFF	TGTGCCAGCAGCACGGGTCGTAATGAAAAACTGTTTTTT
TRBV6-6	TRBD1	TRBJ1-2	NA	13	CASRMGQNNGYTF	TGTGCCAGCAGAATGGGACAGAACAATGGCTACACCTTC
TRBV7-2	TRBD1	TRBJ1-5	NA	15	CASSSSGGSHQPQHF	TGTGCCAGCAGCTCCTCAGGGGGCTCACATCAGCCCCAGCATTTT
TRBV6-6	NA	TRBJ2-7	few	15	CASSYSSRNRDEQYF	TGTGCCAGCAGTTACTCGTCCCGAAACAGGGACGAGCAGTACTTC
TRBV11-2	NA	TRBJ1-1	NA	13	CASAPEAHTEAFF	TGTGCCAGCGCCCCGGAGGCGCACACTGAAGCTTTCTTT
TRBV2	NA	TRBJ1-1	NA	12	CASSFMNTEAFF	TGTGCCAGCAGTTTCATGAACACTGAAGCTTTCTTT
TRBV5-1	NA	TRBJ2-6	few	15	CASSYAGLGANVLTF	TGCGCCAGCAGCTACGCAGGCCTTGGGGCCAACGTCCTGACTTTC
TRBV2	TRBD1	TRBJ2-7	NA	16	CASSDGQAGWMDEQYF	TGTGCCAGCAGTGATGGACAGGCTGGATGGATGGACGAGCAGTACTTC
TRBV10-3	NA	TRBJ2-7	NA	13	CAIRVGATYEQYF	TGTGCCATCAGGGTTGGGGCTACCTACGAGCAGTACTTC
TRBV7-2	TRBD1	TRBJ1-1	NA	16	CASRSTGGRLNTEAFF	TGTGCCAGCAGGTCGACAGGGGGCCGGTTGAACACTGAAGCTTTCTTT
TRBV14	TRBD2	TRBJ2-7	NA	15	CASSQALAGGYEQYF	TGTGCCAGCAGCCAAGCCCTAGCGGGGGGGTACGAGCAGTACTTC
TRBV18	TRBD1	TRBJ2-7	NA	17	CASSWGPIDRGIYEQYF	TGTGCCAGCTCTTGGGGCCCCATCGACAGGGGGATTTACGAGCAGTACTTC
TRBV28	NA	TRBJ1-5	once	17	CASSLGAWGVGNQPQHF	TGTGCCAGCAGTTTAGGGGCGTGGGGGGTGGGCAATCAGCCCCAGCATTTT
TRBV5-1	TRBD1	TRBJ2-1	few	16	CASSVTGTALGHEQFF	TGCGCCAGCAGCGTAACCGGGACAGCCCTTGGCCATGAGCAGTTCTTC
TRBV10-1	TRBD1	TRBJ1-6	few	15	CASSDRDRGFPPLHF	TGCGCCAGCAGCGACCGGGACAGGGGATTCCCACCCCTCCACTTT
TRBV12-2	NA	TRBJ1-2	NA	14	CASRLVPRGYGYTF	TGTGCAAGTCGCTTAGTTCCAAGGGGCTATGGCTACACCTTC
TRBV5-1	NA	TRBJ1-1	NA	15	CASSLGTGGNTEAFF	TGCGCCAGCAGCTTGGGGACCGGAGGAAACACTGAAGCTTTCTTT
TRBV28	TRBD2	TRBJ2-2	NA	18	CASKTGTRSNSNTGELFF	TGTGCCAGCAAGACCGGGACTAGATCGAACTCGAACACCGGGGAGCTGTTTTTT
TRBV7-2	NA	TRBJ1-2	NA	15	CASSLSLLSNYGYTF	TGTGCCAGCAGCTTATCCCTCCTTAGCAACTATGGCTACACCTTC
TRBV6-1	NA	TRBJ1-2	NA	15	CASSEVGQGNYGYTF	TGTGCCAGCAGTGAAGTCGGGCAGGGTAACTATGGCTACACCTTC
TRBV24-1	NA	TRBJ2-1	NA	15	CATSPEGRGNNEQFF	TGTGCCACCAGCCCCGAGGGTAGAGGGAACAATGAGCAGTTCTTC
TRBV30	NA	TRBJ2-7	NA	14	CAWRWGVMAYEQYF	TGTGCCTGGAGATGGGGGGTGATGGCCTACGAGCAGTACTTC
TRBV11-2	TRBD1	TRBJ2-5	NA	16	CASSPNAGTAQETQYF	TGTGCCAGCAGCCCTAACGCCGGGACAGCACAAGAGACCCAGTACTTC
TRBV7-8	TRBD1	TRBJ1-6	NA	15	CASSPQGADNSPLHF	TGTGCCAGCAGCCCTCAGGGGGCGGATAATTCACCCCTCCACTTT
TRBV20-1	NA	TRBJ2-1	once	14	CSASERGNNNEQFF	TGCAGTGCTAGTGAACGGGGAAACAACAATGAGCAGTTCTTC